The clone carrying this T cell receptor (beta chain) was counted at least ten times. The antigen remains undetermined. The data stem from a study of regulatory T cells in long-lasting Graves disease. Turning to the study itself: Antithyroid drugs had been taken by newly diagnosed Graves' patients for under 3 months.

Noted time point: newly diagnosed GD, antithyroid drugs for less than 3 months. Extracted RNA from PBMCs served as the source of the TCR library. Relying on iRepertoire HTBI primers and Arm-PCR of CDR3 regions, the team built TCR beta libraries. Each CDR3 protein is one row after TCRdb ran MiXCR on the multiplex PCR reads. Seen here are approximately 390,000 distinct CDR3 sequences, around 15% observed once, and the top ten hold 20%. This CDR3 comprises 12 residues. Germline V lookup: CDR1 GTSNPN, CDR2 SVGIG (reference sequence). J gave up 6 bases and V 4 bases, and 5 bases lay outside the gene matches. Study conclusions and caveats: Segments TRBV28, TRBJ1-2 and TRBJ2-5 showed preferential usage in persistent disease. Possibly, accuracy suffered from the small sample size.

Another study also made use of these data, one on T cells in Graves' hyperthyroidism and ophthalmopathy.

The chain is built from TRBV30 and TRBJ1-1, with 7 bases that match TRBD1. This TCR was sampled from a woman under 30 with Graves disease. Here the sequenced sample was peripheral blood mononuclear cells (PBMCs), taken at new diagnosis, from a patient treated with antithyroid drugs. The CDR3 coding sequence is TGTGCCTGGAACAGGGGCGCCCCTGAAGCTTTCTTT. This codes for CAWNRGAPEAFF.